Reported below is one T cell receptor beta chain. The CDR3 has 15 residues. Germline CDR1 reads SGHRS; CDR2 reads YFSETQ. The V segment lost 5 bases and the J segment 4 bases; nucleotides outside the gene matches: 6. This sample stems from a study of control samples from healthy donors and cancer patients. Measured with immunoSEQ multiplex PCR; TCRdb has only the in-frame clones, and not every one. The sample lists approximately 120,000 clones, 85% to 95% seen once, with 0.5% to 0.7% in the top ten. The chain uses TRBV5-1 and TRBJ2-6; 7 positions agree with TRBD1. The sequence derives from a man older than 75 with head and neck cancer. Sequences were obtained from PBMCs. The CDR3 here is CASRQQGSGANVLTF. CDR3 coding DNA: TGCGCCAGCAGACAACAGGGGTCCGGGGCCAACGTCCTGACTTTC.